Listed here are 22 T cell receptor beta chains from one sample, sequenced in a study of T-cell reconstitution after alpha-beta-depleted transplantation in children. TCRbeta library construction was performed incorporating unique molecular identifiers. TCRdb reprocessed the PCR reads with MiXCR, giving one entry per CDR3 protein. The sample yields approximately 1,000,000 distinct CDR3 sequences, around 30% seen once. This material consisted of PBMCs, mostly from graft donor cells, taken 360 days after TCRalphabeta/CD19-depleted stem cell transplant. These receptors were obtained from a boy younger than two who had a stem cell transplant for SCID, so the T cells may come from the graft donor.

V and J are TRBV2 and TRBJ1-3; D gene uncertain. The CDR3 contains 12 residues. The ends were cut back, 4 bases at V and 5 bases at J, with 6 bases in the middle. Germline CDR1 is SNHLY and CDR2 is FYNNEI. DNA for the CDR3: TGTGCCAGCAGTGTAGAAAGAAACACCATATATTTT. This sequence encodes CASSVERNTIYF.

This clonotype was detected a few times. The gene calls are TRBV7-3 and TRBJ2-1, with D tentatively TRBD2 (5 bases). Germline CDR1 SGHTA, CDR2 FQGTGA. The CDR3 contains 16 residues. V shed 2 bases and J shed 4 bases, with 15 bases lying between them. The CDR3 nucleotides are TGTGCCAGCAGCTTACGGAGGCTACCGTATTACAATGAGCAGTTCTTC. Protein: CASSLRRLPYYNEQFF.

V is TRBV12-3 or TRBV12-4 and J is TRBJ1-2; 7 nucleotides agree with TRBD1. V lost 7 bases and J lost 3; bases outside the gene matches: 20. This CDR3 has 18 residues. CDR3 sequence (DNA): TGTGCCAGCATGGGTCAGGGCCTACAGGGGCGGCGGTACTATGGCTACACCTTC. Residues: CASMGQGLQGRRYYGYTF.

The rearrangement links TRBV2 to TRBJ1-4; possible D gene TRBD1, 5 bases. CDR3 length: 15 amino acids. The V gene lost 3 bases and the J gene lost 10 bases, with 18 bases spanning the gap. From germline, CDR1 is SNHLY and CDR2 FYNNEI. The CDR3 nucleotides read TGTGCCAGCAGTGACCTGGGACCGACAAGCGGAAAACTGTTTTTT. It encodes CASSDLGPTSGKLFF.

This chain connects TRBV28 to TRBJ2-1; 9 positions match TRBD2. Trimming cost V 6 bases and J 7 bases; bases outside gene matches: 13. The CDR3 spans 16 residues. In germline, CDR1 is MDHEN, CDR2 SYDVKM. The CDR3 sequence: CASSPPGTSLGNEQFF. The CDR3 DNA reads TGTGCCAGCAGCCCACCCGGGACTAGCCTCGGGAATGAGCAGTTCTTC.

This clonotype was detected only a few times. This chain joins TRBV20-1 and TRBJ1-2; maybe TRBD1 (6 bases). V was shortened by 0 bases and J by 9 bases, with 17 bases between the two germline ends. Germline V gene sequence: CDR1 DFQATT, CDR2 SNEGSKA (reference sequence). CDR3 size: 14 residues. The CDR3 bases are TGCAGTGCTAGAGATCGGCCCTCAGGGGATAGCTACACCTTC. It encodes CSARDRPSGDSYTF.

This clonotype appeared once. The CDR3 does not close with the conserved phenylalanine or tryptophan, likely indicating a read error. This chain joins TRBV5-6 and TRBJ1-1, with D perhaps matching TRBD1 (6 bases). V lost 3 bases and J lost 8, with 17 bases in between. CDR3 length: 14 amino acids. The germline V gene has CDR1 SGHDT and CDR2 YYEEEE. The CDR3 DNA reads as TGTGCCAGCAGCTCGGTAGGGGGTGGCAGGGAAGCTTTCTCT. It specifies CASSSVGGGREAFS.

This rearrangement joins TRBV20-1 to TRBJ1-2, with D hard to call. With 7 bases removed from V and 1 base from J, the gap between germline ends came to 16 bases. The length of the CDR3 is 14 residues. Germline-derived CDR1 and CDR2 are DFQATT and SNEGSKA (reference sequence). The CDR3 protein is CSGSGEALNYGYTF. CDR3 nucleotides: TGCAGTGGGTCGGGCGAGGCACTTAACTATGGCTACACCTTC.

This clonotype was counted many times. V gene TRBV12-3 or TRBV12-4 combines with J gene TRBJ2-2, with 8 positions matching TRBD1. The CDR3 contains 14 residues. The trim removed 6 bases at V and 4 bases at J, leaving 4 bases unmatched. DNA for the CDR3: TGTGCCAGCAGCACAGGGGGTGGCACCGGGGAGCTGTTTTTT. This codes for CASSTGGGTGELFF.

V usage is TRBV7-9 and J usage is TRBJ2-3; TRBD2 is a possible D gene (5 bases). The CDR3 covers 13 residues. V was pared by 4 bases and J by 4 bases, with 9 bases between. CDR1 is SEHNR and CDR2 is FQNEAQ in the germline V gene (reference sequence). CDR3 residues: CASSSFGADTQYF. The CDR3 coding sequence is TGTGCCAGCAGCTCCTTCGGGGCAGATACGCAGTATTTT.

The chain carries TRBV10-3 and TRBJ2-5; 10 bases agree with TRBD2. The CDR3 has 17 amino acids. Germline V gives CDR1 ENHRY, CDR2 SYGVKD. With V trimmed by 0 bases and J by 5 bases, 9 bases remained unmatched. The CDR3 DNA reads TGTGCCATCAGTGAGTCATGGAGCGGGGGGGCGGTGGAGACCCAGTACTTC. This gives the protein CAISESWSGGAVETQYF.

DNA of the CDR3: TGCAGTGCAGGACTCCCTTCAGATACGCAGTATTTT. Amino acids: CSAGLPSDTQYF. The chain couples TRBV20-1 to TRBJ2-3; D possibly corresponds to TRBD2 (5 bases). Germline V gene data show CDR1 as DFQATT and CDR2 as SNEGSKA (reference sequence). CDR3 length: 12 residues. Trimming shortened V by 6 bases and J by 4 bases, and 11 bases separated the two germline ends.

This chain connects TRBV7-2 to TRBJ2-5; 7 positions agree with TRBD1. The CDR3 consists of 14 residues. Germline CDR1 SGHTA, CDR2 FQGNSA. V shed 1 base, J shed 4 bases, and the junction held 3 bases outside the gene matches. DNA for the CDR3: TGTGCCAGCAGCTTAGTTGCAGGGGGAGAGACCCAGTACTTC. It yields the protein CASSLVAGGETQYF.

J is TRBJ2-5 and V is TRBV6-5; D is uncertain. Per the germline V gene, CDR1 is MNHEY and CDR2 is SVGAGI. V was trimmed by 2 bases and J by 4 bases, leaving 8 bases between them. This CDR3 is built from 13 residues. The CDR3 sequence: CASSYSVRETQYF. The CDR3 bases are TGTGCCAGCAGTTACAGTGTGCGAGAGACCCAGTACTTC.

This chain joins TRBV5-1 and TRBJ2-1; D ambiguous. Germline V gives CDR1 SGHRS, CDR2 YFSETQ. V gave up 3 bases and J gave up 4 bases, with 8 bases separating them. The CDR3 has 13 residues. The CDR3 region has the DNA TGCGCCAGCAGCTCGGACGTTTACAATGAGCAGTTCTTC. Protein: CASSSDVYNEQFF.

V and J are TRBV12-3 or TRBV12-4 and TRBJ2-7; 9 positions agree with TRBD2. The CDR3 runs to 15 residues. J lost 7 bases, V lost 3 bases, and 10 bases had no gene match. This CDR3 is CASSLERGDLGEQYF. The CDR3 DNA reads TGTGCCAGCAGTTTGGAGCGGGGGGATCTGGGTGAGCAGTACTTC.

The chain employs TRBV20-1 and TRBJ1-4, with D uncertain. The CDR3 extends over 11 amino acids. Germline CDR1 DFQATT, CDR2 SNEGSKA (reference sequence). This CDR3 reads CSTTVNEKLFF. The CDR3 DNA reads as TGCAGCACGACGGTGAATGAAAAACTGTTTTTT.

This clonotype was counted only a few times. The V gene is TRBV24-1, the J gene TRBJ2-1, with D unresolved. The germline V gene has CDR1 KGHDR and CDR2 SFDVKD. Trimming stripped 4 bases from V and 9 bases from J, with 9 bases between. The CDR3 spans 12 residues. The CDR3: CATSDPLGEQFF. For the CDR3, the DNA is TGTGCCACCAGTGACCCACTGGGTGAGCAGTTCTTC.

This clonotype was detected ten times or more. The J gene is TRBJ1-6, the V gene TRBV2; the match to TRBD1 covers 8 bases. Germline values: CDR1 SNHLY, CDR2 FYNNEI. This CDR3 spans 16 amino acids. V was pared by 5 bases and J by 7 bases, with 10 bases of the junction left unmatched. CDR3 residues: CASSYSGQGGNSPLHF. CDR3 DNA: TGTGCCAGCAGTTACTCTGGACAGGGAGGCAATTCACCCCTCCACTTT.

The table lists this clonotype with many counts. V gene TRBV5-5 combines with J gene TRBJ2-5, with 10 positions matching TRBD1. This CDR3 is built from 14 residues. The trim removed 4 bases at V and 3 bases at J, leaving 3 bases unmatched. Germline assignment: CDR1 SGHKS and CDR2 YYEKEE (reference sequence). This chain's CDR3 is CASSGGTGEETQYF. The CDR3, as DNA: TGTGCCAGCAGCGGCGGGACAGGGGAAGAGACCCAGTACTTC.

The genes are TRBV6-1 and TRBJ2-1; 11 bases fit TRBD1. The J segment lost 5 bases and the V segment lost 5 bases, leaving 8 bases of the junction unmatched. Germline loops: CDR1 MNHNS, CDR2 SASEGT. The CDR3 length is 16 residues. For the CDR3, the DNA is TGTGCCAGCAGTATTAAGGACAGGGGGCCCCACAATGAGCAGTTCTTC. Its translation is CASSIKDRGPHNEQFF.

The gene calls are TRBV12-3 or TRBV12-4 and TRBJ2-1; 10 bases map to TRBD1. J was trimmed by 7 bases and V by 1 base; bases with no gene match: 4. CDR3 length equals 15 residues. CDR3 nucleotide sequence: TGTGCCAGCAGTTTAGAGGGACAGGGGTGGAATGAGCAGTTCTTC. Translation gives CASSLEGQGWNEQFF.